The T cell receptor beta chain under discussion was sequenced for a study of T cell responses to AZD1222 COVID-19 vaccine. The CDR3 extends over 15 amino acids. V lost 0 bases to trimming and J lost 3 bases, with 11 bases between them. From germline, CDR1 is SGHRS and CDR2 YFSETQ. Sequencing used immunoSEQ multiplex PCR; TCRdb keeps in-frame clones, though not all of them. In the table there are 85,000 to 90,000 clones, 90% of which are singletons. The clonotype comes from an adult in good health. The chain links TRBV5-1 to TRBJ2-3; possibly TRBD1 or TRBD2 for D (5 bases each). The material sequenced was peripheral blood, taken on day 0 of AZD1222 vaccination. As DNA, the CDR3 is TGCGCCAGCAGCTTGGGTGGGGACGGAACAGATACGCAGTATTTT. Amino acids: CASSLGGDGTDTQYF.